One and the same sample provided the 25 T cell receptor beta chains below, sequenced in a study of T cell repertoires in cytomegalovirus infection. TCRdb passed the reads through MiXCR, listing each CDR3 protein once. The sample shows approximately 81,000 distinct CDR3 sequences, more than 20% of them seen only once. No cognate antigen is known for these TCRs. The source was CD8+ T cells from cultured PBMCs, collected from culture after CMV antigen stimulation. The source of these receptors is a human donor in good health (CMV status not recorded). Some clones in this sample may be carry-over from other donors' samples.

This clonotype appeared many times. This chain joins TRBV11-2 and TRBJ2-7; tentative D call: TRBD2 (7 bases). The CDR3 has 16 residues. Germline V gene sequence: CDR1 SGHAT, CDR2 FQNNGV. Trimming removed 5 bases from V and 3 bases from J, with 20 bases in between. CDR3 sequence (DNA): TGTGCCAGCAGCCCCATGGGGGGGCGGGATAACTACGAGCAGTACTTC. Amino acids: CASSPMGGRDNYEQYF.

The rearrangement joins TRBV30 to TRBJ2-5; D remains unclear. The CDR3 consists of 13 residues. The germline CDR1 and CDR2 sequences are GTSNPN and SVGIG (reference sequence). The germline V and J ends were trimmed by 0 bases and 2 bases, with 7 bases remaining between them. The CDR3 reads CAWSVSGQETQYF. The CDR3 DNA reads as TGTGCCTGGAGTGTGAGTGGGCAAGAGACCCAGTACTTC.

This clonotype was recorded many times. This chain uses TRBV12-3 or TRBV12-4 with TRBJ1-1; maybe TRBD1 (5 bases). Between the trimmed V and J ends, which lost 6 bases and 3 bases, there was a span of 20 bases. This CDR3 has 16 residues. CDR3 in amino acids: CASSQGPDGADTEAFF. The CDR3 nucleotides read TGTGCCAGCAGCCAAGGGCCGGACGGGGCGGACACTGAAGCTTTCTTT.

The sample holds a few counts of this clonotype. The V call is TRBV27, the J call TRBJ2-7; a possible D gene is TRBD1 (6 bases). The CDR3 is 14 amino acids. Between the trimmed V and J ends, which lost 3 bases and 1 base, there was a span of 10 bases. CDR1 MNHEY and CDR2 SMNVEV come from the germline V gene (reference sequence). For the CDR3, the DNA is TGTGCCAGCAGTTTCTACCAGGGGTCCTACGAGCAGTACTTC. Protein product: CASSFYQGSYEQYF.

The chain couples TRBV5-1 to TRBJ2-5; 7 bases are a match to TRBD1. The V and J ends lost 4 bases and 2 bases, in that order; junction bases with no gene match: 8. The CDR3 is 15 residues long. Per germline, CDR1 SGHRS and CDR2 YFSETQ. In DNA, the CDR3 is TGCGCCAGCAGCGAGGGACAGCTAGAACAAGAGACCCAGTACTTC. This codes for CASSEGQLEQETQYF. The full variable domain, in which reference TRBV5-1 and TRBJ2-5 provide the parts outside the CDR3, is KAGVTQTPRYLIKTRGQQVTLSCSPISGHRSVSWYQQTPGQGLQFLFEYFSETQRNKGNFPGRFSGRQFSNSRSEMNVSTLELGDSALYLCASSEGQLEQETQYFGPGTRLLVL.

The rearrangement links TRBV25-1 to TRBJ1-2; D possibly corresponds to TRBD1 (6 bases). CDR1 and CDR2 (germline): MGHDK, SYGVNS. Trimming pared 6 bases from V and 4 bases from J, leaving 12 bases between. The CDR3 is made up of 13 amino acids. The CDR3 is CASSATGSYGYTF. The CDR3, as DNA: TGTGCCAGCAGCGCTACAGGGAGCTATGGCTACACCTTC.

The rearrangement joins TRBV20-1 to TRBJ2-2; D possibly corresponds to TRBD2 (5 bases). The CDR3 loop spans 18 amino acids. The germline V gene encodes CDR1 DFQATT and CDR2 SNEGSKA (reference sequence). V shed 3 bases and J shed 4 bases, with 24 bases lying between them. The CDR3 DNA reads TGCAGTGCTAGGCCCCCGGTGACCGAAGTCGGGGTCACCGGGGAGCTGTTTTTT. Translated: CSARPPVTEVGVTGELFF.

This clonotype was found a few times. CDR3 sequence (DNA): TGTGCCAGCAGTCCCCCTCTAGGGAGGGCTTTCTTT. Protein sequence: CASSPPLGRAFF. The J gene is TRBJ1-1, the V gene TRBV28; D ambiguous. The CDR3 runs to 12 residues. Germline CDR1 MDHEN, CDR2 SYDVKM. V dropped 5 bases and J dropped 11 bases, with 15 bases sitting between them.

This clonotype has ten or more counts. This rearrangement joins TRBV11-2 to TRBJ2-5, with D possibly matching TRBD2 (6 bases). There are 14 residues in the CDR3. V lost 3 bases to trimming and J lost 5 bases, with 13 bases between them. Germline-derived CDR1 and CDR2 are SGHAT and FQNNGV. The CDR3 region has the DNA TGTGCCAGCAGCTTTACACAGGCGGGGGAGACCCAGTACTTC. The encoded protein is CASSFTQAGETQYF.

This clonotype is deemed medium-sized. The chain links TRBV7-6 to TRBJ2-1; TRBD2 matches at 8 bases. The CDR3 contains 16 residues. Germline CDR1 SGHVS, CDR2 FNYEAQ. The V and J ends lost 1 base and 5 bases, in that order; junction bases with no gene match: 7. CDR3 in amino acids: CASSLGSGSRNNEQFF. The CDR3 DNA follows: TGTGCCAGCAGCTTAGGCAGCGGGAGTCGGAACAATGAGCAGTTCTTC.

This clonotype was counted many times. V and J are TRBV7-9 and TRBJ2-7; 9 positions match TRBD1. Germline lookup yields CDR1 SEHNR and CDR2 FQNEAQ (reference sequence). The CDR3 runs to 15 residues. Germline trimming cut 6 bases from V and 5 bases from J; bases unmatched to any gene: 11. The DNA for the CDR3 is TGTGCCAGCAGTGCCACGGGACAGGGAGACCACGAGCAGTACTTC. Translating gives CASSATGQGDHEQYF.

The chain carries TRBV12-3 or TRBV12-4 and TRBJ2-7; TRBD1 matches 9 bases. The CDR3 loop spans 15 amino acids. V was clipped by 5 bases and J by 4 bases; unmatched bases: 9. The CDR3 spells CASSEQGAYGYEQYF. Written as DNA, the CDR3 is TGTGCCAGCAGTGAACAGGGGGCTTATGGTTACGAGCAGTACTTC.

CDR3 coding DNA: TGTGCCAGCAGTAGATCCTTCTCGGAGAGCGACTTTGGGGAGACCCAGTACTTC. As protein: CASSRSFSESDFGETQYF. The chain recombines TRBV6-2 or TRBV6-3 with TRBJ2-5; no firm D call. Deletions cut 5 bases from V and 5 bases from J, with 27 bases between. The CDR3 sequence is 18 residues long. Germline CDR1 and CDR2: MNHEY and SVGEGT.

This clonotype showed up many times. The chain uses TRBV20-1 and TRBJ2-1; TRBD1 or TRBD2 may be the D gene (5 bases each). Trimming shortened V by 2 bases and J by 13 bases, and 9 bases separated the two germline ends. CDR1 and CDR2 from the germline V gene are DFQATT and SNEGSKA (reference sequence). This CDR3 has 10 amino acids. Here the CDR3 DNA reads TGCAGTGCTAGAAACGGGACCCAGTTCTTC. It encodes CSARNGTQFF.

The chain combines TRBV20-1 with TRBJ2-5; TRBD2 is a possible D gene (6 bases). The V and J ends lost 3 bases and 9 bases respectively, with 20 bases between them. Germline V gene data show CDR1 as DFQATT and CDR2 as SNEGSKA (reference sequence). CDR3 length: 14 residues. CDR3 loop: CSASPGLLQEAQYF. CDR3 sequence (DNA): TGCAGTGCTAGCCCGGGACTCCTCCAGGAGGCCCAGTACTTC.

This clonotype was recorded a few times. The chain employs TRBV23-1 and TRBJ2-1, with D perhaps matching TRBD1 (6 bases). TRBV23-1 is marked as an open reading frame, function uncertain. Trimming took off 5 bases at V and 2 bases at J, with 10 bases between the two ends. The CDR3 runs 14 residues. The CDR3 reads CASSFRGTYNEQFF. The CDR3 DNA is TGCGCCAGCAGTTTCAGGGGTACCTACAATGAGCAGTTCTTC.

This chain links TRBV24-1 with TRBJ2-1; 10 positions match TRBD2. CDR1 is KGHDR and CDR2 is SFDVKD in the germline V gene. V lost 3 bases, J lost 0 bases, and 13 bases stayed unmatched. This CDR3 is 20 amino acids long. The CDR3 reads CATSDNIAGGRSSSYNEQFF. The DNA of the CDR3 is TGTGCCACCAGTGATAATATAGCGGGGGGCCGTTCGAGCTCCTACAATGAGCAGTTCTTC.

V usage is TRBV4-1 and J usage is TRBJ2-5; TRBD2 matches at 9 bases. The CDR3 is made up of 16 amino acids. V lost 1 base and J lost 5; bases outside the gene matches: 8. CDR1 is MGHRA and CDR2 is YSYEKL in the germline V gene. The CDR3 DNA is TGCGCCAGCAGCCAAGGTCTAGCGGGGCCCGGGGAGACCCAGTACTTC. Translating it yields CASSQGLAGPGETQYF.

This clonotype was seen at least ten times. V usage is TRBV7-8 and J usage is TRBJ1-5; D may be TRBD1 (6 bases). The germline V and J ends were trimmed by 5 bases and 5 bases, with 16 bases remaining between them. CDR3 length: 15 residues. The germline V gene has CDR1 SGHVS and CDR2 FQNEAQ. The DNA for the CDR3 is TGTGCCAGCAGCCCAGAGGTAGGGGGTCATCAGCCCCAGCATTTT. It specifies CASSPEVGGHQPQHF. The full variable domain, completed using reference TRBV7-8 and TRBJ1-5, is GAGVSQSPRYKVAKRGQDVALRCDPISGHVSLFWYQQALGQGPEFLTYFQNEAQLDKSGLPSDRFFAERPEGSVSTLKIQRTQQEDSAVYLCASSPEVGGHQPQHFGDGTRLSIL.

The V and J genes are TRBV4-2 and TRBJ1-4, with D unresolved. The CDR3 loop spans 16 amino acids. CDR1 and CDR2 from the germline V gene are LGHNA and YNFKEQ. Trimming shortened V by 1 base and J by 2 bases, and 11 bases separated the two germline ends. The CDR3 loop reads CASSQATGWTNEKLFF. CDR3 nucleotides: TGTGCCAGCAGCCAAGCGACGGGGTGGACTAATGAAAAACTGTTTTTT.

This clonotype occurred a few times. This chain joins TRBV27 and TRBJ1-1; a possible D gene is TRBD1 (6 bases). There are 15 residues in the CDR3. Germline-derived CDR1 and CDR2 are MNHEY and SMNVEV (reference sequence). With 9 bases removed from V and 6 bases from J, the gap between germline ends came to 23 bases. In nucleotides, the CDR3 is TGTGCCAGTTGGGGGGACACGGATCTCTTGTCTGAAGCTTTCTTT. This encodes CASWGDTDLLSEAFF.

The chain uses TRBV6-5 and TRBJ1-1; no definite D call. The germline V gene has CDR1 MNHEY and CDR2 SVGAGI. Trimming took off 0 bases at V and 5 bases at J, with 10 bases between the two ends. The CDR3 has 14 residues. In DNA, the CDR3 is TGTGCCAGCAGTTACTCAAAGGGAGGAACTGAAGCTTTCTTT. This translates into CASSYSKGGTEAFF.

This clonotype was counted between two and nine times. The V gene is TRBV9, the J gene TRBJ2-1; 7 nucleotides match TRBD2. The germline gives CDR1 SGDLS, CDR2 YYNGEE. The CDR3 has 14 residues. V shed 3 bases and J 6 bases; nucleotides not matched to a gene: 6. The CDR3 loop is CASSGTSYSNEQFF. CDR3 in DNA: TGTGCCAGCAGCGGGACTAGTTACTCCAATGAGCAGTTCTTC.

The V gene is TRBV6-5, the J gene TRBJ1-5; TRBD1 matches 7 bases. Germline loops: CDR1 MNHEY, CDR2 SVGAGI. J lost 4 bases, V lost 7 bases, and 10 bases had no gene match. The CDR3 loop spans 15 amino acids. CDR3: CASKDRVGSNQPQHF. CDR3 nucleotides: TGTGCCAGCAAAGACAGGGTAGGGTCTAATCAGCCCCAGCATTTT.

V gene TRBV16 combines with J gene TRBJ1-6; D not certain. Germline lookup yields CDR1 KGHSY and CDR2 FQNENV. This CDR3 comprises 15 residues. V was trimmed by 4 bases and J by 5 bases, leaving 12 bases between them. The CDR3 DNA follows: TGTGCCAGCAGCCCCTCCCCAGCTGATAATTCACCCCTCCACTTT. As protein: CASSPSPADNSPLHF.